The 32 T cell receptor beta chains in this list originate from one sample, sequenced in a study of vaccination and CD4 T cells after COVID-19. Sequence data for DNA of cultured CD4+ T cells were generated by the Oncomine TCR Beta short-read assay. Via MiXCR, TCRdb re-called the PCR reads, giving one row per CDR3 protein. Of 5,000 to 7,000 distinct CDR3 sequences in the sample, 62% are singletons; the top ten hold less than 65%. These TCRs' antigens remain unknown. The sample's treatment: approximately nine-day PBMC culture with coronavirus spike peptide pools or control peptides (ViraFEST assay). CD4+ T cells that came from the unexposed donor were collected before the COVID-19 pandemic (2011-2018). Specimen: CD4+ T cells from blood, cultured in vitro. These receptors originate from a human donor in good health.

The chain employs TRBV19 and TRBJ2-3; D gene uncertain. CDR1 LNHDA and CDR2 SQIVND come from the germline V gene (reference sequence). The CDR3 length is 13 residues. Trimming cost V 5 bases and J 2 bases, with 8 bases left between them. CDR3 loop: CASSLYATDTQYF. The CDR3 DNA follows: TGTGCCAGTAGTCTCTACGCCACAGATACGCAGTATTTT.

V usage is TRBV10-3 and J usage is TRBJ1-5; 8 nucleotides agree with TRBD1. Trimming at V came to 3 bases and at J to 6 bases, leaving 7 bases not matched to a gene. The CDR3 is 15 residues long. CDR1 and CDR2 from the germline V gene are ENHRY and SYGVKD. CDR3 loop: CAISEGTGSGQPQHF. The DNA of the CDR3 is TGTGCCATCAGTGAAGGGACAGGTTCCGGTCAGCCCCAGCATTTT.

This sequence joins TRBV29-1 and TRBJ1-1, with no clear D. The CDR3 totals 14 residues. Germline-derived CDR1 and CDR2 are SQVTM and ANQGSEA. The germline V and J ends were trimmed by 4 bases and 5 bases, with 17 bases remaining between them. CDR3 nucleotides: TGCAGCGTTGGTCAGGTAGGGAGGAGGACTGAAGCTTTCTTT. Translating gives CSVGQVGRRTEAFF.

V usage is TRBV20-1 and J usage is TRBJ2-3, with D unresolved. Germline V gives CDR1 DFQATT, CDR2 SNEGSKA (reference sequence). The ends were cut back, 8 bases at V and 1 base at J, with 10 bases in the middle. This CDR3 region has 12 residues. The CDR3: CSTITGTDTQYF. CDR3 nucleotide sequence: TGCAGTACCATAACGGGCACAGATACGCAGTATTTT.

The chain couples TRBV7-7 to TRBJ2-2; maybe TRBD2 (5 bases). There are 13 residues in the CDR3. Germline values: CDR1 SSHAT, CDR2 FNYEAQ (reference sequence). V dropped 3 bases and J dropped 6 bases, with 8 bases sitting between them. The CDR3 sequence: CASSFEEAGELFF. The CDR3 DNA sequence: TGTGCCAGCAGCTTTGAGGAGGCCGGGGAGCTGTTTTTT.

This clonotype was seen more than once but under ten times. The genes are TRBV20-1 and TRBJ1-2; D might be TRBD1 (5 bases). The CDR3 runs 15 residues. From germline, CDR1 is DFQATT and CDR2 SNEGSKA (reference sequence). Trimming cost V 1 base and J 4 bases, with 16 bases left between them. Written as DNA, the CDR3 is TGCAGTGCTAGAGTCGACCTGGGGGGTGGCTATGGCTACACCTTC. It is translated as CSARVDLGGGYGYTF.

This chain links TRBV28 with TRBJ1-6; TRBD1 matches at 10 bases. The CDR3 has 14 amino acids. Germline V gene data show CDR1 as MDHEN and CDR2 as SYDVKM. The ends lost 7 bases at V and 8 bases at J; junction bases unmatched: 5. CDR3 in amino acids: CASTFDRGHSPLHF. Written as DNA, the CDR3 is TGTGCCAGCACCTTCGACAGGGGGCATTCACCCCTCCACTTT.

V is TRBV19 and J is TRBJ1-2; D remains unclear. Trimming took 5 bases from V and 4 from J, leaving 5 bases between them. Germline V gene sequence: CDR1 LNHDA, CDR2 SQIVND (reference sequence). The CDR3 consists of 11 residues. DNA of the CDR3: TGTGCCAGTAGTGGGATCTATGGCTACACCTTC. This translates into CASSGIYGYTF.

The chain employs TRBV20-1 and TRBJ1-5; 7 bases line up with TRBD1. Trimming removed 6 bases from V and 4 bases from J; junction bases left unmatched: 6. The CDR3 length is 13 residues. Germline lookup yields CDR1 DFQATT and CDR2 SNEGSKA (reference sequence). The CDR3 region is CSASGTANQPQHF. The CDR3 nucleotides read TGCAGTGCGTCCGGGACAGCAAATCAGCCCCAGCATTTT.

Only a few counts were recorded for this clonotype. The chain uses TRBV6-1 and TRBJ1-2, with a weak D call TRBD1 (6 bases). V shed 2 bases and J shed 7 bases, with 14 bases lying between them. CDR1 is MNHNS and CDR2 is SASEGT in the germline V gene. The CDR3 runs to 14 residues. The CDR3 coding sequence is TGTGCCAGCAGTGAAAGTGGCAGGGGCGGTGGCTACACCTTC. Amino acids: CASSESGRGGGYTF.

The chain carries TRBV20-1 and TRBJ1-1; the D gene is possibly TRBD1 (5 bases). The V gene lost 5 bases and the J gene lost 4 bases, with 14 bases spanning the gap. The CDR3 is 13 amino acids. Looked up from germline, CDR1 is DFQATT and CDR2 is SNEGSKA (reference sequence). In nucleotides, the CDR3 is TGCAGTGCTCCAGGGCCGGGAGCCACTGAAGCTTTCTTT. This sequence encodes CSAPGPGATEAFF.

The chain is built from TRBV19 and TRBJ2-7; 7 nucleotides line up with TRBD1. CDR3 length: 16 amino acids. V gave up 5 bases and J gave up 9 bases; unmatched junction bases: 19. From germline, CDR1 is LNHDA and CDR2 SQIVND (reference sequence). The CDR3 region has the DNA TGTGCCAGTAGTTTTTCAAGGACAGGAGGTCCAAGCCGGCAGTACTTC. It encodes CASSFSRTGGPSRQYF.

The chain employs TRBV14 and TRBJ2-3; no definite D call. The germline CDR1 and CDR2 sequences are SGHDN and FVKESK. V lost 9 bases, J lost 3 bases, and 7 bases lay in between. This CDR3 spans 11 amino acids. CDR3 in amino acids: CARARTDTQYF. DNA for the CDR3: TGTGCCAGAGCACGGACAGATACGCAGTATTTT.

This clonotype has only one observation. The chain has TRBV14 and TRBJ1-5, with D unclear. V lost 2 bases and J lost 6, with 2 bases in between. Germline-derived CDR1 and CDR2 are SGHDN and FVKESK. The CDR3 consists of 11 residues. As DNA, the CDR3 is TGTGCCAGCAGCCAACGTCAGCCCCAGCATTTT. Its translation is CASSQRQPQHF.

Only a few counts were recorded for this clonotype. This chain links TRBV7-6 with TRBJ2-7; the D gene is possibly TRBD2 (5 bases). The length of the CDR3 is 15 residues. The germline V gene encodes CDR1 SGHVS and CDR2 FNYEAQ. V shed 4 bases and J shed 2 bases, with 15 bases lying between them. The CDR3: CASSSGQDFPYEQYF. The CDR3 nucleotides read TGTGCCAGCAGCTCCGGGCAGGACTTCCCCTACGAGCAGTACTTC.

This clonotype has more than one count but fewer than ten. The CDR3 region has the DNA TGTGCCAGCAGCTTGCGGGGATCGGACTATGGCTACACCTTC. The encoded protein is CASSLRGSDYGYTF. The gene calls are TRBV5-8 and TRBJ1-2, with D uncertain. Trimming left V 1 base short and J 3 bases short, with 10 bases between. The CDR3 is made up of 14 amino acids. Germline V gene sequence: CDR1 SGHTS, CDR2 YDEGEE.

This chain joins TRBV10-3 and TRBJ2-7; D uncertain. The V gene's germline CDR1 is ENHRY and CDR2 SYGVKD. Deletions cut 0 bases from V and 4 bases from J, with 10 bases between. This CDR3 is 14 amino acids long. DNA for the CDR3: TGTGCCATCAGTGAGTCGTTGAAGGCGTACGAGCAGTACTTC. Protein sequence: CAISESLKAYEQYF.

This clonotype appeared once. The gene calls are TRBV7-9 and TRBJ2-3, with 8 positions matching TRBD2. The CDR3 is made up of 15 amino acids. Losses at the gene ends were 8 bases for V and 0 bases for J; bases not matched to a gene: 7. CDR1 and CDR2 (germline): SEHNR, FQNEAQ (reference sequence). In nucleotides, the CDR3 is TGTGCCAGCGGAGAGCGGGGGTCTAGCACAGATACGCAGTATTTT. Amino acid sequence: CASGERGSSTDTQYF.

The CDR3 protein is CAISEEGRNTEAFF. In DNA form, the CDR3 reads TGTGCCATCAGTGAGGAGGGCAGGAACACTGAAGCTTTCTTT. The rearrangement joins TRBV10-3 to TRBJ1-1; D remains unclear. This CDR3 region has 14 residues. CDR1 is ENHRY and CDR2 is SYGVKD in the germline V gene. The V and J ends lost 2 bases and 1 base respectively, with 8 bases between them.

This chain uses TRBV20-1 with TRBJ1-2; D is undetermined. The CDR3 consists of 14 residues. Trimming stripped 6 bases from V and 1 base from J, with 15 bases between. Germline CDR1 reads DFQATT; CDR2 reads SNEGSKA (reference sequence). CDR3 protein: CSALHLQNNYGYTF. In DNA form, the CDR3 reads TGCAGTGCCCTACACCTACAGAATAACTATGGCTACACCTTC.

This clonotype was observed a handful of times. V gene TRBV20-1 combines with J gene TRBJ2-5; D is uncertain. V lost 1 base, J lost 5 bases, and 8 bases lay in between. This CDR3 contains 12 residues. Germline V lookup: CDR1 DFQATT, CDR2 SNEGSKA (reference sequence). CDR3 protein: CSARVGFETQYF. In DNA, the CDR3 is TGCAGTGCTAGAGTGGGTTTTGAGACCCAGTACTTC.

The V gene is TRBV6-2 or TRBV6-3, the J gene TRBJ2-7; D is perhaps TRBD1 (5 bases). The V gene's germline CDR1 is MNHEY and CDR2 SVGEGT. The CDR3 contains 14 residues. Trimming removed 5 bases from V and 1 base from J, with 12 bases in between. The CDR3 DNA reads TGTGCCAGCAGTATACCTCAGGGATCCTACGAGCAGTACTTC. This codes for CASSIPQGSYEQYF.

V gene TRBV12-3 or TRBV12-4 combines with J gene TRBJ2-7, with 11 nucleotides matching TRBD2. V lost 6 bases to trimming and J lost 0 bases; unmatched junction nucleotides: 4. The CDR3 sequence is 15 residues long. DNA for the CDR3: TGTGCCAGCAGCCGTACTAGCGGGGGCTCCTACGAGCAGTACTTC. Translation: CASSRTSGGSYEQYF.

The rearrangement links TRBV7-9 to TRBJ1-1; D not certain. The CDR3 has 14 amino acids. V was pared by 1 base and J by 6 bases, with 12 bases between. The germline CDR1 and CDR2 sequences are SEHNR and FQNEAQ (reference sequence). The CDR3 nucleotides are TGTGCCAGCAGCTTAGGGCTTCGAGTCTCTGAAGCTTTCTTT. The encoded protein is CASSLGLRVSEAFF.

J is TRBJ1-1 and V is TRBV10-3, with 8 bases that match TRBD1. The CDR3 contains 13 residues. V lost 6 bases, J lost 3 bases, and 3 bases stayed unmatched. Germline CDR1 is ENHRY and CDR2 is SYGVKD. The CDR3 region has the DNA TGTGCCATCAGGGACAGGGTAGACACTGAAGCTTTCTTT. Translated, it gives CAIRDRVDTEAFF.

The chain has TRBV29-1 and TRBJ1-4; D uncertain. Trimming took 4 bases from V and 8 from J, leaving 11 bases between them. Germline CDR1 and CDR2: SQVTM and ANQGSEA. The CDR3 contains 12 residues. In nucleotides, the CDR3 is TGCAGCGTTGGCCCGGGTGGCGAAAAACTGTTTTTT. Its translation is CSVGPGGEKLFF. Full variable domain (remainder filled in from reference TRBV29-1 and TRBJ1-4): SAVISQKPSRDICQRGTSLTIQCQVDSQVTMMFWYRQQPGQSLTLIATANQGSEATYESGFVIDKFPISRPNLTFSTLTVSNMSPEDSSIYLCSVGPGGEKLFFGSGTQLSVL.

The CDR3 loop reads CASSGRRMNTEAFF. DNA of the CDR3: TGTGCCAGCAGTGGACGGCGGATGAACACTGAAGCTTTCTTT. This sequence joins TRBV2 and TRBJ1-1; D not resolved. The length of the CDR3 is 14 residues. V lost 4 bases, J lost 0 bases, and 9 bases lay in between. Germline V gene lookup returns CDR1 SNHLY and CDR2 FYNNEI.

The rearrangement joins TRBV21-1 to TRBJ1-5. TRBV21-1 is a pseudogene locus. This CDR3 spans 11 amino acids. CDR3 amino acids: CASSKNQPQHF. The CDR3 nucleotides are TGTGCCAGCAGCAAGAATCAGCCCCAGCATTTT.

The chain carries TRBV30 and TRBJ1-2; D ambiguous. V was cut by 2 bases and J by 13 bases, with 20 bases left in between. This CDR3 spans 13 amino acids. CDR1 is GTSNPN and CDR2 is SVGIG in the germline V gene (reference sequence). In nucleotides, the CDR3 is TGTGCCTGGAGTCCCCCGGCCGAGTCCCCAGGCACCTTC. Amino acids: CAWSPPAESPGTF.

The rearrangement uses TRBV11-3 and TRBJ2-2, with TRBD2 matching over 8 bases. V gave up 4 bases and J gave up 0 bases; unmatched junction bases: 7. CDR1 and CDR2 from the germline V gene are SGHNT and YENEEA. The CDR3 is 17 amino acids. DNA for the CDR3: TGTGCCAGCAGCTCCCGACCGACTAGCGCGAACACCGGGGAGCTGTTTTTT. Translated: CASSSRPTSANTGELFF.

The chain recombines TRBV20-1 with TRBJ1-2; tentatively, D is TRBD1 (5 bases). Germline CDR1 DFQATT, CDR2 SNEGSKA (reference sequence). Trimming cost V 4 bases and J 4 bases, with 13 bases left between them. CDR3 length: 13 amino acids. CDR3: CSAKSGFGYGYTF. In nucleotides, the CDR3 is TGCAGTGCTAAATCAGGGTTCGGCTATGGCTACACCTTC.

V and J are TRBV15 and TRBJ1-1, with 10 bases matching TRBD1. Germline lookup yields CDR1 LNHNV and CDR2 YYDKDF (reference sequence). The CDR3 is 16 residues long. V shed 3 bases, J shed 2 bases, and the junction held 6 bases outside the gene matches. CDR3 loop: CATSRGRDRGNTEAFF. CDR3 coding DNA: TGTGCCACCAGCAGGGGGCGGGACAGGGGAAACACTGAAGCTTTCTTT.